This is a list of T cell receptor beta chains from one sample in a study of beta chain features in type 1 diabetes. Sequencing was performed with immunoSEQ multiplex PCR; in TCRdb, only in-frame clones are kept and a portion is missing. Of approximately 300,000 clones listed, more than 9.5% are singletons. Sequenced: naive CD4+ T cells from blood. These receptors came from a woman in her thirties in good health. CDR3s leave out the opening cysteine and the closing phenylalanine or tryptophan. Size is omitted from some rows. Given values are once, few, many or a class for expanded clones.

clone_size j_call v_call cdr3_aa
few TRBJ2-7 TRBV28 ASSLTKLGRDYEQY
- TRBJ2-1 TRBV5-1 ASSLTSGSLNNEQF
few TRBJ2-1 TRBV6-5 ASSYQVGVNEQF
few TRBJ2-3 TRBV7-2 ASRASGSTDTQY
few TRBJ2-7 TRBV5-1 ASSWDSPGSEQY
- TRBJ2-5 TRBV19 ASSITLVYRGETQY
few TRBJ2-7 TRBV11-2 ASSLVSASGRPSRY
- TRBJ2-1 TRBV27 ASRAVVGDPFDNEQF
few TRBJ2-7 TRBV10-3 AISDVGASSYEQY
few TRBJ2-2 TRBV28 ASSLYLAGGYTGELF
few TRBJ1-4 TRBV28 ASSSWTGEKLF
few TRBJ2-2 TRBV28 ASSFSRDGELF
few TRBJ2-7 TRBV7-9 ASSLTGNYEQY